These 5 T cell receptor beta chains share one sample of origin, sequenced in a study of blood T cell repertoires in COVID-19 (dated by TCRdb to about 2020). Library preparation was by the immunoSEQ multiplex PCR assay. Not all clones reach the TCRdb copy of this immuneACCESS table, which keeps in-frame sequences only. Checked studies attribute under half of the gap to unresolved V genes and leave the rest unexplained. The sample yields under 450,000 clones; around nine tenths were counted once. The ten biggest clones cover approximately 1.5% of the sample. The sample was peripheral blood. The receptors were sampled from a woman between 40 and 55 years old with COVID-19, enrolled during active disease.

J is TRBJ2-3 and V is TRBV2; D may be TRBD2 (5 bases). Trimming took off 5 bases at V and 4 bases at J, with 7 bases between the two ends. This CDR3 comprises 12 residues. Germline V gene sequence: CDR1 SNHLY, CDR2 FYNNEI. The CDR3 loop is CASSTRADTQYF. CDR3 bases: TGTGCCAGCAGTACGAGGGCAGATACGCAGTATTTT.

This rearrangement joins TRBV3-1 (or the pseudogene TRBV3-2) to TRBJ2-1; no reliable D call. Germline loops: CDR1 LGHDT, CDR2 YNNKEL (reference sequence). Trimming removed 1 base at V and 10 bases at J, with 17 bases between. The CDR3 is made up of 15 amino acids. CDR3 protein: CASSQVEMSRSEQFF. The CDR3 DNA is TGTGCCAGCAGCCAAGTGGAGATGTCGCGGTCCGAGCAGTTCTTC.

The CDR3 DNA reads TGTGCCAGCAGCTTTCTAGGGACAGGGGGAGGTGATGGCTACACCTTC. As protein: CASSFLGTGGGDGYTF. V and J are TRBV7-2 and TRBJ1-2; 11 bases align to TRBD1. This CDR3 is 16 amino acids long. Per germline, CDR1 SGHTA and CDR2 FQGNSA. V lost 3 bases to trimming and J lost 6 bases; unmatched junction nucleotides: 9.

The chain joins TRBV18 to TRBJ1-1; tentatively, D is TRBD1 (6 bases). From germline, CDR1 is KGHSH and CDR2 LQKENI. This CDR3 contains 15 residues. V lost 3 bases, J lost 7 bases, and 18 bases lay in between. CDR3 DNA sequence: TGTGCCAGCTCACCTCAATCGGGACGGGACATTGAAGCTTTCTTT. It yields the protein CASSPQSGRDIEAFF.

The V gene is TRBV7-2, the J gene TRBJ1-5; 7 bases are a match to TRBD1. V shed 5 bases and J 1 base; nucleotides not matched to a gene: 14. From germline, CDR1 is SGHTA and CDR2 FQGNSA. CDR3 size: 18 residues. CDR3 in amino acids: CASSPRTGTTGSNQPQHF. The DNA of the CDR3 is TGTGCCAGCAGCCCCAGGACAGGAACAACTGGGAGCAATCAGCCCCAGCATTTT.